This passage covers 22 T cell receptor beta chains from one sample sequenced in a study of T-cell reconstitution after alpha-beta-depleted transplantation in children. The authors prepared the TCRbeta library with unique molecular identifiers. From the PCR reads, TCRdb called clonotypes with MiXCR, one entry per CDR3 protein. The table lists hundreds of thousands of distinct CDR3 sequences, 6.5% to 10% of them singletons, with roughly 5.8% in the top ten. Material: PBMCs, mostly from graft donor cells, obtained 180 days after TCRalphabeta/CD19-depleted stem cell transplant. These receptor sequences come from a male patient under 18 who had a stem cell transplant for acute lymphoblastic leukemia, so the T cells may come from the graft donor.

This clonotype was counted many times. This rearrangement joins TRBV11-2 to TRBJ2-7; 7 bases are shared with TRBD1. With V trimmed by 4 bases and J by 2 bases, 11 bases remained unmatched. Germline CDR1 and CDR2: SGHAT and FQNNGV. CDR3 length: 16 amino acids. The CDR3 loop is CASSSKTGPLPYEQYF. In nucleotides, the CDR3 is TGTGCCAGCAGCTCTAAGACAGGGCCCCTTCCCTACGAGCAGTACTTC. The entire variable domain, with the rest obtained from reference TRBV11-2 and TRBJ2-7, is as follows: EAGVAQSPRYKIIEKRQSVAFWCNPISGHATLYWYQQILGQGPKLLIQFQNNGVVDDSQLPKDRFSAERLKGVDSTLKIQPAKLEDSAVYLCASSSKTGPLPYEQYFGPGTRLTVT.

The genes are TRBV18 and TRBJ1-4; weak D call: TRBD1 (5 bases). The CDR3 is 13 amino acids. Trimming took off 6 bases at V and 7 bases at J, with 12 bases between the two ends. The V gene's germline CDR1 is KGHSH and CDR2 LQKENI. DNA for the CDR3: TGTGCCAGCTCGGAAACGAGGGGTGAAAAACTGTTTTTT. Protein: CASSETRGEKLFF.

This clonotype was found many times. V and J are TRBV12-3 or TRBV12-4 and TRBJ1-6, with a tentative D call TRBD1 (6 bases). V lost 8 bases, J lost 14 bases, and 19 bases lay in between. The CDR3 is 13 residues long. CDR3 in amino acids: CASRTTGQWALHF. CDR3 nucleotides: TGTGCCAGCCGGACGACAGGCCAGTGGGCCCTCCACTTT.

This clonotype has a count of ten or more. The chain recombines TRBV13 with TRBJ2-5, with D perhaps matching TRBD2 (5 bases). Germline loops: CDR1 PRHDT, CDR2 FYEKMQ (reference sequence). V shed 3 bases and J shed 7 bases, with 9 bases lying between them. CDR3 length: 12 amino acids. The CDR3 DNA is TGTGCCAGCAGCTTCGGGGAAGGGACCCAGTACTTC. Its translation is CASSFGEGTQYF.

This clonotype was recorded many times. This sequence joins TRBV27 and TRBJ1-5; tentative D call: TRBD1 (5 bases). The CDR3 extends over 14 amino acids. CDR1 and CDR2 from the germline V gene are MNHEY and SMNVEV (reference sequence). V dropped 3 bases and J dropped 2 bases, with 8 bases sitting between them. CDR3 DNA: TGTGCCAGCAGTTTGATGGGGGGCAATCAGCCCCAGCATTTT. It yields the protein CASSLMGGNQPQHF.

In this sample, this clonotype turned up many times. The chain recombines TRBV3-1 with TRBJ1-1, with D hard to call. The CDR3 spans 12 residues. Germline V gives CDR1 LGHDT, CDR2 YNNKEL (reference sequence). The ends were cut back, 3 bases at V and 5 bases at J, with 7 bases in the middle. In DNA, the CDR3 is TGTGCCAGCAGCCAGGGCGGAACTGAAGCTTTCTTT. Amino acids: CASSQGGTEAFF.

This clonotype was counted many times. The chain uses TRBV12-5 and TRBJ2-1; 10 positions agree with TRBD2. Germline V gene lookup returns CDR1 LGHNT and CDR2 FRNRAP. Trimming at V came to 0 bases and at J to 4 bases, leaving 6 bases not matched to a gene. The CDR3 loop spans 17 amino acids. The CDR3 DNA sequence: TGTGCTAGTGGTTTGGTACTAAAACTAGCGGGGTACAATGAGCAGTTCTTC. This sequence encodes CASGLVLKLAGYNEQFF.

This clonotype has a count of ten or more. This chain connects TRBV28 to TRBJ2-1, with 15 bases fitting TRBD2. V was clipped by 1 base and J by 8 bases; unmatched bases: 9. The V gene's germline CDR1 is MDHEN and CDR2 SYDVKM. The CDR3 runs to 18 residues. CDR3 DNA sequence: TGTGCCAGCAGTTTATTCCTGGGACTAGCGGGAGGTGGGTATGAGCAGTTCTTC. This encodes CASSLFLGLAGGGYEQFF. Combining the CDR3 with reference TRBV28 and TRBJ2-1 gives the whole variable domain DVKVTQSSRYLVKRTGEKVFLECVQDMDHENMFWYRQDPGLGLRLIYFSYDVKMKEKGDIPEGYSVSREKKERFSLILESASTNQTSMYLCASSLFLGLAGGGYEQFFGPGTRLTVL.

This clonotype has more than one count but fewer than ten. The rearrangement uses TRBV19 and TRBJ2-1; perhaps TRBD1 as D (6 bases). From germline, CDR1 is LNHDA and CDR2 SQIVND (reference sequence). V shed 7 bases and J shed 7 bases, with 14 bases lying between them. This CDR3 spans 13 amino acids. The CDR3 spells CASTRGGTNEQFF. CDR3 coding DNA: TGTGCCAGTACCAGGGGTGGAACGAATGAGCAGTTCTTC.

This rearrangement joins TRBV4-3 to TRBJ2-1; unclear D gene. Germline loops: CDR1 LGHNA, CDR2 YSLEER. Trimming took off 0 bases at V and 2 bases at J, with 17 bases between the two ends. This CDR3 spans 18 amino acids. The CDR3 DNA is TGCGCCAGCAGCCAAGAAATCATGGGAAATCCCCCCTACAATGAGCAGTTCTTC. Translation: CASSQEIMGNPPYNEQFF.

This clonotype has at least ten counts. The chain carries TRBV15 and TRBJ2-6; D not resolved. The CDR3 sequence is 14 residues long. CDR1 is LNHNV and CDR2 is YYDKDF in the germline V gene (reference sequence). V was cut by 0 bases and J by 3 bases, with 3 bases left in between. CDR3 protein: CATSRDNGANVLTF. The CDR3 DNA reads as TGTGCCACCAGCAGAGATAATGGGGCCAACGTCCTGACTTTC.

The sample holds many counts of this clonotype. This rearrangement joins TRBV5-1 to TRBJ1-1; maybe TRBD1 (5 bases). The CDR3 spans 14 residues. Germline V lookup: CDR1 SGHRS, CDR2 YFSETQ. The ends were cut back, 1 base at V and 5 bases at J, with 12 bases in the middle. The DNA for the CDR3 is TGCGCCAGCAGCTTGTCGGGGCTCGGGACTGAAGCTTTCTTT. As protein: CASSLSGLGTEAFF. Looking up the rest from reference TRBV5-1 and TRBJ1-1 gives the full variable domain: KAGVTQTPRYLIKTRGQQVTLSCSPISGHRSVSWYQQTPGQGLQFLFEYFSETQRNKGNFPGRFSGRQFSNSRSEMNVSTLELGDSALYLCASSLSGLGTEAFFGQGTRLTVV.

Notes on this clonotype: A much larger clone differs from this one at a single base, so this may be a read error. V is TRBV12-3 or TRBV12-4 and J is TRBJ1-5, with a weak D call TRBD1 (5 bases). This CDR3 is 16 amino acids long. Trimming shortened V by 5 bases and J by 4 bases, and 18 bases separated the two germline ends. CDR3: CASSLRWGSGNQPQHF. CDR3 DNA: TGTGCCAGCAGTCTCCGGTGGGGGAGTGGAAATCAGCCCCAGCATTTT.

This clonotype has at least ten counts. V gene TRBV5-1 combines with J gene TRBJ2-4; 9 positions agree with TRBD1. The germline gives CDR1 SGHRS, CDR2 YFSETQ. With 1 base clipped from V and 0 bases from J, the junction kept 5 bases outside the gene matches. The CDR3 length is 17 residues. The CDR3 sequence: CASSLSHRGRAKNIQYF. In nucleotides, the CDR3 is TGCGCCAGCAGCTTGTCCCACAGGGGGCGAGCCAAAAACATTCAGTACTTC.

There are many counts of this clonotype. The rearrangement links TRBV24-1 to TRBJ2-3; tentative D call: TRBD2 (6 bases). This CDR3 is built from 15 residues. Germline CDR1 reads KGHDR; CDR2 reads SFDVKD. Trimming removed 1 base from V and 2 bases from J, with 9 bases in between. Here the CDR3 DNA reads TGTGCCACCAGTGATTTTAGGGACTCCACAGATACGCAGTATTTT. Translating it yields CATSDFRDSTDTQYF.

This clonotype was picked up a small number of times. Compared with germline, one end of the junction differs, possibly owing to a read error. This chain joins TRBV9 and TRBJ2-5, with TRBD2 identical over 10 bases. Germline V gives CDR1 SGDLS, CDR2 YYNGEE. CDR3 length: 16 residues. The CDR3 region is CASSPRTSGSQETQYF. The CDR3 DNA reads TGTGCTAGCAGCCCTAGGACTAGCGGTAGTCAAGAGACCCAGTACTTC.

This clonotype was detected a few times. The chain recombines TRBV27 with TRBJ1-5; D is unresolved. The V gene lost 4 bases and the J gene lost 6 bases, with 10 bases spanning the gap. CDR3 length equals 13 residues. Germline CDR1 MNHEY, CDR2 SMNVEV (reference sequence). The CDR3 reads CASSYREGQPQHF. The CDR3 bases are TGTGCCAGCAGTTACCGGGAGGGTCAGCCCCAGCATTTT.

This clonotype was found many times. The chain links TRBV7-6 to TRBJ2-5; 9 bases match TRBD2. The germline V gene has CDR1 SGHVS and CDR2 FNYEAQ. This CDR3 is built from 16 residues. The junction had 12 bases not matched to a gene; V was cut back by 5 bases and J by 5 bases. The CDR3 is CASSDPFRTSAETQYF. The CDR3 bases are TGTGCCAGCAGCGACCCATTCCGGACTAGCGCGGAGACCCAGTACTTC.

This clonotype was counted ten times or more. Here the CDR3 DNA reads TGTGCCAGCAGCCCTCAGACAGGGGGAGGCTATGGCTACACCTTC. It translates to CASSPQTGGGYGYTF. The rearrangement uses TRBV14 and TRBJ1-2; 9 bases fit TRBD1. Per the germline V gene, CDR1 is SGHDN and CDR2 is FVKESK. The CDR3 is 15 residues long. V was clipped by 4 bases and J by 4 bases; unmatched bases: 7.

This clonotype was counted at least ten times. The chain links TRBV6-5 to TRBJ2-4; a possible D gene is TRBD1 (7 bases). This CDR3 comprises 18 residues. Trimming took off 3 bases at V and 2 bases at J, with 20 bases between the two ends. Germline CDR1 reads MNHEY; CDR2 reads SVGAGI. Written as DNA, the CDR3 is TGTGCCAGCAGTTATGGCAGGGGGGTACAATCAACCAAAAACATTCAGTACTTC. It yields the protein CASSYGRGVQSTKNIQYF.

This clonotype was recorded at least ten times. The chain has TRBV11-2 and TRBJ1-6; 11 nucleotides line up with TRBD1. The junction had 8 bases not matched to a gene; V was cut back by 3 bases and J by 10 bases. The germline CDR1 and CDR2 sequences are SGHAT and FQNNGV. The CDR3 has 16 residues. The CDR3 DNA reads TGTGCCAGCAGCTTCAGGACAGGGGGCAAGGGGTCACCCCTCCACTTT. Protein: CASSFRTGGKGSPLHF.

This clonotype was observed at least ten times. The V call is TRBV20-1, the J call TRBJ2-7; 9 bases match TRBD2. The trim removed 6 bases at V and 5 bases at J, leaving 11 bases unmatched. CDR3 length equals 14 residues. Germline V gives CDR1 DFQATT, CDR2 SNEGSKA (reference sequence). CDR3 sequence (DNA): TGCAGTGCCCTAGCCGCGGGGGGGCCCCACGAGCAGTACTTC. Amino acid sequence: CSALAAGGPHEQYF.